The 11 T cell receptor beta chains below were found in one sample sequenced in a study of blood T cell repertoires in COVID-19. Here immunoSEQ multiplex PCR was the method, and the copy in TCRdb shows in-frame clones only, minus some. The table shows around 290,000 clones, with 90% to 95% occurring only once. Sequences were obtained from peripheral blood. The receptors originated from a woman in her twenties or thirties with COVID-19, enrolled during active disease.

As regards this clone: The same CDR3 can be traced to other DNA sequences in this sample. The chain combines TRBV12-3 or TRBV12-4 with TRBJ1-5, with D unresolved. The V and J ends lost 1 base and 5 bases respectively, with 6 bases between them. This CDR3 is built from 13 residues. CDR3 in DNA: TGTGCCAGCAGTTTAGACAGATATCAGCCCCAGCATTTT. Protein product: CASSLDRYQPQHF.

The J gene is TRBJ2-5, the V gene TRBV7-9; 7 nucleotides match TRBD1. CDR1 is SEHNR, CDR2 FQNEAQ, per germline (reference sequence). Trimming at V came to 3 bases and at J to 5 bases, leaving 3 bases not matched to a gene. The CDR3 is made up of 13 amino acids. The CDR3 DNA reads TGTGCCAGCAGCTTTTCCAGGGGGGAGACCCAGTACTTC. Amino acids: CASSFSRGETQYF.

The chain is built from TRBV10-3 and TRBJ1-2; no firm D call. Germline-derived CDR1 and CDR2 are ENHRY and SYGVKD. V lost 2 bases and J lost 8, with 15 bases in between. This CDR3 spans 14 amino acids. The CDR3 reads CAISEVTAFEGYTF. In nucleotides, the CDR3 is TGTGCCATCAGTGAGGTTACAGCCTTCGAGGGCTACACCTTC.

The chain couples TRBV2 to TRBJ2-1; D not resolved. Trimming took off 2 bases at V and 0 bases at J, with 11 bases between the two ends. The CDR3 totals 16 residues. The germline CDR1 and CDR2 sequences are SNHLY and FYNNEI. The CDR3 region is CASSEFLSISYNEQFF. CDR3 nucleotides: TGTGCCAGCAGTGAATTTCTGAGCATCTCCTACAATGAGCAGTTCTTC.

The J gene is TRBJ1-5, the V gene TRBV7-9, with D tentatively TRBD1 (6 bases). V was pared by 4 bases and J by 0 bases, with 7 bases between. This CDR3 is 14 amino acids long. Looked up from germline, CDR1 is SEHNR and CDR2 is FQNEAQ (reference sequence). As DNA, the CDR3 is TGTGCCAGCAGCTGCAGGGGTAGCAATCAGCCCCAGCATTTT. Its protein product is CASSCRGSNQPQHF.

The chain joins TRBV29-1 to TRBJ2-1, with D perhaps matching TRBD1 (6 bases). The CDR3 is made up of 16 amino acids. From germline, CDR1 is SQVTM and CDR2 ANQGSEA. Trimming took off 0 bases at V and 1 base at J, with 13 bases between the two ends. The CDR3 spells CSVEEGQTYSYNEQFF. CDR3 DNA sequence: TGCAGCGTTGAAGAAGGACAGACGTATTCCTACAATGAGCAGTTCTTC.

V usage is TRBV24-1 and J usage is TRBJ2-3, with 7 nucleotides matching TRBD1. The CDR3 is 15 residues long. V lost 3 bases and J lost 1; bases outside the gene matches: 3. CDR1 is KGHDR and CDR2 is SFDVKD in the germline V gene. The CDR3 sequence: CATSDTGTGTDTQYF. DNA for the CDR3: TGTGCCACCAGTGATACCGGGACAGGCACAGATACGCAGTATTTT.

This chain uses TRBV25-1 with TRBJ1-2; tentative D call: TRBD1 (6 bases). V lost 0 bases to trimming and J lost 1 base, with 12 bases between them. CDR1 is MGHDK, CDR2 SYGVNS, per germline. The CDR3 contains 16 residues. The CDR3 protein is CASSEYETGDNYGYTF. For the CDR3, the DNA is TGTGCCAGCAGTGAATATGAGACAGGCGATAACTATGGCTACACCTTC.

This chain uses TRBV3-1 (or the pseudogene TRBV3-2) with TRBJ1-1; D perhaps matches TRBD1 (6 bases). Germline V gene lookup returns CDR1 LGHDT and CDR2 YNNKEL (reference sequence). With 2 bases removed from V and 1 base from J, the gap between germline ends came to 17 bases. The CDR3 is made up of 17 amino acids. The CDR3 spells CASSQRGGRLENTEAFF. The CDR3 nucleotides read TGTGCCAGCAGCCAAAGGGGGGGTCGGCTTGAGAACACTGAAGCTTTCTTT.

The V gene is TRBV9, the J gene TRBJ2-2; 7 bases are shared with TRBD1. The CDR3 runs to 15 residues. With V trimmed by 4 bases and J by 2 bases, 5 bases remained unmatched. Germline CDR1 reads SGDLS; CDR2 reads YYNGEE. The CDR3: CASSYRGTNTGELFF. CDR3 coding DNA: TGTGCCAGCAGCTACAGGGGAACTAACACCGGGGAGCTGTTTTTT.

The V and J genes are TRBV6-1 and TRBJ1-1; D possibly corresponds to TRBD1 (5 bases). The CDR3 has 14 amino acids. Germline V gene lookup returns CDR1 MNHNS and CDR2 SASEGT. V was shortened by 0 bases and J by 5 bases, with 10 bases between the two germline ends. The CDR3 sequence is CASSEAPGETEAFF. The DNA for the CDR3 is TGTGCCAGCAGTGAAGCACCGGGGGAGACTGAAGCTTTCTTT.